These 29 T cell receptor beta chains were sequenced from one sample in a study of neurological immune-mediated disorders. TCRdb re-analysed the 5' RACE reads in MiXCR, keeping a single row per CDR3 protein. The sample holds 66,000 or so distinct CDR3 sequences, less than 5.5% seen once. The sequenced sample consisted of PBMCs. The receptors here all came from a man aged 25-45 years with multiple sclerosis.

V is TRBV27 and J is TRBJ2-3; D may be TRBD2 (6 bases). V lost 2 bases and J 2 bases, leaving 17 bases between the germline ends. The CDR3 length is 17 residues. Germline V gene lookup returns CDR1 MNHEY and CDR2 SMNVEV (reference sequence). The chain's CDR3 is CASSLGRPGELTDTQYF. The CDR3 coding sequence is TGTGCCAGCAGTTTAGGCCGCCCGGGGGAACTCACAGATACGCAGTATTTT.

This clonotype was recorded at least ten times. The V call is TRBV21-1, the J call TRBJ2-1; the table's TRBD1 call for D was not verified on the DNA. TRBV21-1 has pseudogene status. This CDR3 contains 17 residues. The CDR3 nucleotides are TGTGCCAGCAGCAAAGTCTACCCAGGACAGGGGTACAATGAGCAGTTCTTC. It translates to CASSKVYPGQGYNEQFF.

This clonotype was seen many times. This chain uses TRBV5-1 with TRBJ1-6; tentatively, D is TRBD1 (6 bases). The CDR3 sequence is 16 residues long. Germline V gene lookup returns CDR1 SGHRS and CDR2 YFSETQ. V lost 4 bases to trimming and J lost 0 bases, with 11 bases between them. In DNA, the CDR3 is TGCGCCAGCAGCCCGAGGGGGAGCTCCTATAATTCACCCCTCCACTTT. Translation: CASSPRGSSYNSPLHF.

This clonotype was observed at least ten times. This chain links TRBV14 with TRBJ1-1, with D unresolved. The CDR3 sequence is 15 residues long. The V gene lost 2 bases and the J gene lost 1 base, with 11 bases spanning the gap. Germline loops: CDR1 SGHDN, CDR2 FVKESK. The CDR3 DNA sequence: TGTGCCAGCAGCCAAATTTTGGGGAAGAACACTGAAGCTTTCTTT. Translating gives CASSQILGKNTEAFF. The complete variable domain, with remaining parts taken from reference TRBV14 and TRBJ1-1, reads EAGVTQFPSHSVIEKGQTVTLRCDPISGHDNLYWYRRVMGKEIKFLLHFVKESKQDESGMPNNRFLAERTGGTYSTLKVQPAELEDSGVYFCASSQILGKNTEAFFGQGTRLTVV.

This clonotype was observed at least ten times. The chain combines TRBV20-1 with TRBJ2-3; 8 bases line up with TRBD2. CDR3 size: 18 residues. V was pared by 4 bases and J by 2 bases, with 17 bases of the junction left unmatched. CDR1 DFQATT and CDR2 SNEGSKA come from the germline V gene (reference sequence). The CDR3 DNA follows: TGCAGTGCTAAAGAGTCTCTCACAAGCGGGGGCCCCACAGATACGCAGTATTTT. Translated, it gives CSAKESLTSGGPTDTQYF.

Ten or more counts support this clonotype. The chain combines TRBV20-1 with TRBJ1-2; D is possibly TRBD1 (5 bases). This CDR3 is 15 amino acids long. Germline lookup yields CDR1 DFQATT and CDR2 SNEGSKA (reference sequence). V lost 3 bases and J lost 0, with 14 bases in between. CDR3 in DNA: TGCAGTGCTAGGGAGTCCGGGACGGCTAACTATGGCTACACCTTC. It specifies CSARESGTANYGYTF.

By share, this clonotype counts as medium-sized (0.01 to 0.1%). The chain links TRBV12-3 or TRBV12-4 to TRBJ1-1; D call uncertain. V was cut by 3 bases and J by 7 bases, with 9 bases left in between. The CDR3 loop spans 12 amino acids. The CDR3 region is CASSLRPNEAFF. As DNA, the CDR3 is TGTGCCAGCAGTTTGCGGCCAAATGAAGCTTTCTTT.

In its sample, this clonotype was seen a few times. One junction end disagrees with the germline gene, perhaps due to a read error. As DNA, the CDR3 is TGTGCCAGCAGCCACGGGGCAGGGGAAAATTCACCCCTCAACTTT. Its translation is CASSHGAGENSPLNF. The rearrangement uses TRBV7-2 and TRBJ1-6; D may be TRBD1 (6 bases). This CDR3 is 15 amino acids long. The V gene's germline CDR1 is SGHTA and CDR2 FQGNSA.

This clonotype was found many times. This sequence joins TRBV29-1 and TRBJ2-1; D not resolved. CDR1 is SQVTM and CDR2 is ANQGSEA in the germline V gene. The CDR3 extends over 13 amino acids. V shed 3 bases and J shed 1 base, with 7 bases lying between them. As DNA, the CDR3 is TGCAGCGTTGATCCGATTTCCTACAATGAGCAGTTCTTC. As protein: CSVDPISYNEQFF.

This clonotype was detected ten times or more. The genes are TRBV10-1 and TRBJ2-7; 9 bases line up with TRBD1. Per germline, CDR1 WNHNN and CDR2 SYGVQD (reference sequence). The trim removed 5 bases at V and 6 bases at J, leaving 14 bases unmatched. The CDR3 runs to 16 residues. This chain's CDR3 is CASSYSQGTGLSEQYF. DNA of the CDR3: TGCGCCAGCAGTTATAGCCAGGGGACAGGGCTCTCCGAGCAGTACTTC.

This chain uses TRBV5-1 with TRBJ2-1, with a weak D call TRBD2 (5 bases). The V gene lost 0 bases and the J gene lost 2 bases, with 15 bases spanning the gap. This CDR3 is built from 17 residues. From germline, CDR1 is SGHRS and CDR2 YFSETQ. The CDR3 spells CASSLVLLSGTYNEQFF. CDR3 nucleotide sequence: TGCGCCAGCAGCTTGGTTCTTCTGAGCGGCACCTACAATGAGCAGTTCTTC.

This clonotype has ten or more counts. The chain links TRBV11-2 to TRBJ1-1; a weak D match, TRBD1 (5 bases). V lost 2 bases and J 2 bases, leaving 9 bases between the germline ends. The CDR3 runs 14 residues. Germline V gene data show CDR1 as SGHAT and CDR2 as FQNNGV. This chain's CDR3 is CASSLIGQNTEAFF. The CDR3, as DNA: TGTGCCAGCAGCTTAATAGGACAAAACACTGAAGCTTTCTTT.

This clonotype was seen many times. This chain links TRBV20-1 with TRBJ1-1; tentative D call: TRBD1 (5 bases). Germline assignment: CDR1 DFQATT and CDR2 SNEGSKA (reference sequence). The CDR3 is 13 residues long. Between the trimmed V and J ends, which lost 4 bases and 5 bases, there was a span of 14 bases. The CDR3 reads CSAKNPGKTEAFF. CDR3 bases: TGCAGTGCTAAGAACCCAGGGAAAACTGAAGCTTTCTTT.

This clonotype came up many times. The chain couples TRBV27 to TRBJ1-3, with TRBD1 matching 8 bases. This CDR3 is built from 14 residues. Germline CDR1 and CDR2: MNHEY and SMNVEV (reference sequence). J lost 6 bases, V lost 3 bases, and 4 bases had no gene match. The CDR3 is CASSFGQGANTIYF. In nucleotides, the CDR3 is TGTGCCAGCAGTTTCGGACAGGGTGCAAACACCATATATTTT.

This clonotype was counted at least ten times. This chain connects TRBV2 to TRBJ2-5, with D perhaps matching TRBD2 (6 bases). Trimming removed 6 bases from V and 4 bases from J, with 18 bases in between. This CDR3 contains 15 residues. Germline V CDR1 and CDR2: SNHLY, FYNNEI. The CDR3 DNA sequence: TGTGCCAGCAGAAGGGATCATAGCGGTTTAGAGACCCAGTACTTC. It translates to CASRRDHSGLETQYF.

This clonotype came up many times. The CDR3 DNA reads TGTGCCAGCAGCCGGGGGACGGCAGATACGCAGTATTTT. It yields the protein CASSRGTADTQYF. This chain links TRBV5-4 with TRBJ2-3, with D perhaps TRBD2 (6 bases). The CDR3 covers 13 residues. CDR1 and CDR2 (germline): SGHNT, YYREEE (reference sequence). Trimming removed 4 bases at V and 4 bases at J, with 10 bases between.

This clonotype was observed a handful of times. The DNA of the CDR3 is TGCGCCAGCAGCTTGGCGCCCAGGGGACAGGGAATAGAGACCCAGTACTTC. Translation: CASSLAPRGQGIETQYF. This chain joins TRBV5-1 and TRBJ2-5; 9 positions agree with TRBD1. CDR3 size: 17 residues. The J segment lost 4 bases and the V segment lost 0 bases, leaving 10 bases of the junction unmatched. Germline-derived CDR1 and CDR2 are SGHRS and YFSETQ.

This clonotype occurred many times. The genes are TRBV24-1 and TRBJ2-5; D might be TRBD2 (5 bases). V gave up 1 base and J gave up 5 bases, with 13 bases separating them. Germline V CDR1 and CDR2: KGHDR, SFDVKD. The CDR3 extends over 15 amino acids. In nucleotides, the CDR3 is TGTGCCACCAGTGATTTCGGACTTCTTGAGGAGACCCAGTACTTC. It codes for CATSDFGLLEETQYF.

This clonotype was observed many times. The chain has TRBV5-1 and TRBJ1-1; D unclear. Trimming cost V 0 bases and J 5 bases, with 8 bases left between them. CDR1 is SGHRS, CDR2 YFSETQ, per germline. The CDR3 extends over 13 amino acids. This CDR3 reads CASSLVERTEAFF. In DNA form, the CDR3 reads TGCGCCAGCAGCTTGGTGGAGCGAACTGAAGCTTTCTTT.

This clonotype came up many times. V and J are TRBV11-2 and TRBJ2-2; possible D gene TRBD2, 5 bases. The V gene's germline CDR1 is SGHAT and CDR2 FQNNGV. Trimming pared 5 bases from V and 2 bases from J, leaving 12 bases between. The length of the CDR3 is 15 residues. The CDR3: CASSATGKNTGELFF. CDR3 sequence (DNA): TGTGCCAGCAGCGCAACCGGGAAAAACACCGGGGAGCTGTTTTTT.

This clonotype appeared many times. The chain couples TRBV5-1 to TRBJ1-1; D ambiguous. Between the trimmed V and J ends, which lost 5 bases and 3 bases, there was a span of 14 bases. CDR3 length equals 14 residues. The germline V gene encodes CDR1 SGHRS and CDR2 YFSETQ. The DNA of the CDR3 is TGCGCCAGCAGTAGGCAGAGGGCTGACACTGAAGCTTTCTTT. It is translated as CASSRQRADTEAFF.

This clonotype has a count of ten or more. The CDR3 DNA reads as TGCGCCAGCAGCCAAGATTTCACGGCAGGGGCTTTTGGCGAGCAGTACTTC. This sequence encodes CASSQDFTAGAFGEQYF. The chain recombines TRBV4-1 with TRBJ2-7, with D perhaps matching TRBD1 (6 bases). Germline V CDR1 and CDR2: MGHRA, YSYEKL. V lost 0 bases to trimming and J lost 6 bases, with 21 bases between them. This CDR3 comprises 17 residues.

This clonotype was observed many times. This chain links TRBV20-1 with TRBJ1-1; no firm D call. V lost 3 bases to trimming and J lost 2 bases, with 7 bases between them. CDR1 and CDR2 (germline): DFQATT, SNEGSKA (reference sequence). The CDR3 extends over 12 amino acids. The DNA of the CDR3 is TGCAGTGCTAGGCCAATAAACACTGAAGCTTTCTTT. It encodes CSARPINTEAFF.

CDR3 region: CASSLKGGGYTF. CDR3 sequence (DNA): TGTGCCAGCAGTCTAAAGGGGGGCGGCTACACCTTC. J is TRBJ1-2 and V is TRBV12-3 or TRBV12-4, with a possible D match to TRBD1 (6 bases). The V end was cut by 5 bases, the J end by 8 bases, with 12 bases between. The CDR3 is 12 amino acids.

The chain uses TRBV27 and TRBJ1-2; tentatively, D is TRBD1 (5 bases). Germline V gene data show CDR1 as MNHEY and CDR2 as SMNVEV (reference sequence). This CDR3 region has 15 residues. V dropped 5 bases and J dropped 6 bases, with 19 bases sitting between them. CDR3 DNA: TGTGCCAGCAGTCCCCATAGGGGAAATCAAAATGGCTACACCTTC. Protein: CASSPHRGNQNGYTF.

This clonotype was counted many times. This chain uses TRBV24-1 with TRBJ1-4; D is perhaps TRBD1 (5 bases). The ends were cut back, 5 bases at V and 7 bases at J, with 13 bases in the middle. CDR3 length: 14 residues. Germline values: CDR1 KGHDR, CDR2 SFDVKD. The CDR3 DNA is TGTGCCACCAGTGTAGACCTAGGGGCTGAAAAACTGTTTTTT. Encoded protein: CATSVDLGAEKLFF.

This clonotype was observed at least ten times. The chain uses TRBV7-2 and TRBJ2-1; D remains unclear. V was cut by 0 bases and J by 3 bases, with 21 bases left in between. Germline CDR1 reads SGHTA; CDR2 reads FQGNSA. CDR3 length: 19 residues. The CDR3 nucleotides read TGTGCCAGCAGCTTAGCGGTTCCTAGTGCCCCCCTCCACTACAATGAGCAGTTCTTC. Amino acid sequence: CASSLAVPSAPLHYNEQFF.

In DNA form, the CDR3 reads TGTGCCAGCAGCTATGGGGGTGGTAGCTATGGCTACACCTTC. This sequence encodes CASSYGGGSYGYTF. The chain joins TRBV11-2 to TRBJ1-2; maybe TRBD1 (5 bases). The CDR3 totals 14 residues. CDR1 and CDR2 from the germline V gene are SGHAT and FQNNGV. The V end was cut by 4 bases, the J end by 4 bases, with 13 bases between.

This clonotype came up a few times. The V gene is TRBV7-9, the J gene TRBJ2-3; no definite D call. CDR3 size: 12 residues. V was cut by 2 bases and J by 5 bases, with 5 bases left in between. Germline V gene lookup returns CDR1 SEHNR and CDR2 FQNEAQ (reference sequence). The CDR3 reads CASSLTEDTQYF. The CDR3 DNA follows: TGTGCCAGCAGCTTAACAGAAGATACGCAGTATTTT.